This TCR beta chain originates from a study of prognosis after radiotherapy for stage I lung cancer. Findings of the study overall: Shannon entropy (measured after stereotactic body radiation therapy) was lower in patients who went on to develop distant metastases. Patients' TRBV and TRBJ gene usage reportedly differed by presence or absence of metastases.

The study amplified the TCR beta CDR3 region from genomic DNA. This amplification was carried out by two rounds of multiplex PCR. It was primers specific to each TRBV and TRBJ gene that first-round PCR used. TCRdb re-derived calls from the multiplex PCR reads in MiXCR, one entry per CDR3 protein. The data contain 8,500 to 13,000 distinct CDR3 sequences, roughly 51% of them singletons. Germline-derived CDR1 and CDR2 are MRHNA and SNTAGT. The CDR3 is made up of 12 amino acids. Trimming removed 8 bases at V and 3 bases at J, with 11 bases between. By proportion, this clonotype is medium-sized. Its target is unknown.

This sequence joins TRBV6-4 and TRBJ2-7; D may be TRBD2 (5 bases). The sequence came from a donor aged 50 or older with non-small cell lung cancer. The sequencing here drew on PBMCs, taken before or after stereotactic body radiation therapy (not recorded which). The DNA for the CDR3 is TGTGCCAGCTCCCGGGGTAACTACGAGCAGTACTTC. It is translated as CASSRGNYEQYF.